This T cell receptor (beta chain) was sequenced in a study of blood T cell repertoires in COVID-19. Study in general: From the United States, Italy and Spain came samples of acute and convalescent COVID-19. In each case, the material was cDNA or gDNA derived from T cells, B-cell-depleted T cells, or PBMCs.

The V gene lost 7 bases and the J gene lost 2 bases, with 23 bases spanning the gap. Per germline, CDR1 SGHAT and CDR2 FQNNGV. The CDR3 consists of 17 residues. Authors' analysis steps: Estimates of nucleated cell counts were drawn from the amplification of reference gene primers. The assay was immunoSEQ multiplex PCR, and TCRdb's table has in-frame clones only and misses some. The V and J calls and clone size are taken from that table; D and trimming were inferred from the DNA. In the table there are some 210,000 clones, 89% of which are singletons. The chain carries TRBV11-2 and TRBJ1-2; a possible D gene is TRBD1 (6 bases). The sample was peripheral blood. The clonotype was recovered from a woman aged 40 to 55 with acute or convalescent COVID-19. CDR3 loop: CASTSIPEGDYNYGYTF. In DNA form, the CDR3 reads TGTGCCAGCACGTCCATTCCAGAGGGGGATTACAACTATGGCTACACCTTC.